These 30 T cell receptor beta chains came from one sample sequenced in a study of coeliac disease. Sequenced by immunoSEQ multiplex PCR; TCRdb stores in-frame clones only, minus some. The repertoire holds fewer than 9,500 clones, with roughly 70% as singletons. The source material was lamina propria lymphocytes from the gut. These TCRs come from a woman aged 55-69 years with celiac disease.

This clone was recorded once. The rearrangement links TRBV5-1 to TRBJ1-1; 7 bases map to TRBD1. Germline loops: CDR1 SGHRS, CDR2 YFSETQ. V lost 3 bases and J lost 1; bases outside the gene matches: 3. The CDR3 runs 14 residues. The CDR3 protein is CASSSRTGNTEAFF. The CDR3, as DNA: TGCGCCAGCAGCTCGAGGACAGGGAACACTGAAGCTTTCTTT.

The V call is TRBV14, the J call TRBJ1-2; tentatively, D is TRBD1 (6 bases). CDR3 length equals 15 residues. Germline V lookup: CDR1 SGHDN, CDR2 FVKESK. Trimming took 2 bases from V and 4 from J, leaving 14 bases between them. Written as DNA, the CDR3 is TGTGCCAGCAGCCAATTCCCGACAGGAACCTATGGCTACACCTTC. Protein product: CASSQFPTGTYGYTF. Variable domain in full (rest from reference TRBV14 and TRBJ1-2): EAGVTQFPSHSVIEKGQTVTLRCDPISGHDNLYWYRRVMGKEIKFLLHFVKESKQDESGMPNNRFLAERTGGTYSTLKVQPAELEDSGVYFCASSQFPTGTYGYTFGSGTRLTVV.

The gene calls are TRBV28 and TRBJ1-2, with TRBD1 identical over 8 bases. The V gene's germline CDR1 is MDHEN and CDR2 SYDVKM. V lost 5 bases, J lost 8 bases, and 10 bases stayed unmatched. This CDR3 region has 14 residues. The CDR3 here is CASSLLRQGHGYTF. The DNA of the CDR3 is TGTGCCAGCAGTCTCCTGAGACAGGGGCACGGCTACACCTTC.

This chain joins TRBV18 and TRBJ2-2; TRBD1 matches at 9 bases. The CDR3 sequence is 16 residues long. Trimming removed 3 bases from V and 4 bases from J; junction bases left unmatched: 6. Germline CDR1 is KGHSH and CDR2 is LQKENI. The CDR3 DNA sequence: TGTGCCAGCTCACCTTCGACAGGGGGATCCACCGGGGAGCTGTTTTTT. It codes for CASSPSTGGSTGELFF.

This clone was seen once. This chain links TRBV19 with TRBJ1-3; D ambiguous. The CDR3 length is 13 residues. The germline CDR1 and CDR2 sequences are LNHDA and SQIVND (reference sequence). Trimming took 5 bases from V and 2 from J, leaving 7 bases between them. CDR3 loop: CASSPVPGNTIYF. Written as DNA, the CDR3 is TGTGCCAGTAGTCCCGTCCCTGGAAACACCATATATTTT.

V and J are TRBV13 and TRBJ2-7; D might be TRBD1 (5 bases). The CDR3 totals 13 residues. Germline V lookup: CDR1 PRHDT, CDR2 FYEKMQ (reference sequence). Trimming took 2 bases from V and 5 from J, leaving 10 bases between them. The CDR3 spells CASSLRGPDEQYF. CDR3 DNA sequence: TGTGCCAGCAGCTTAAGGGGTCCGGACGAGCAGTACTTC.

V and J are TRBV6-5 and TRBJ2-3; a weak D match, TRBD2 (5 bases). The germline V gene has CDR1 MNHEY and CDR2 SVGAGI. The V end lost 2 bases, the J end lost 2 bases, and 11 bases lay between the germline ends. This CDR3 contains 15 residues. The CDR3, as DNA: TGTGCCAGCAGTTACATGGGCGGGCACACAGATACGCAGTATTTT. Protein product: CASSYMGGHTDTQYF.

V is TRBV2 and J is TRBJ2-7; no clear D gene. This CDR3 region has 12 residues. V lost 1 base and J 7 bases, leaving 8 bases between the germline ends. Germline CDR1 and CDR2: SNHLY and FYNNEI. The CDR3 loop is CASSEVTGEQYF. CDR3 sequence (DNA): TGTGCCAGCAGTGAAGTGACGGGTGAGCAGTACTTC.

The rearrangement joins TRBV7-3 to TRBJ2-1; tentative D call: TRBD1 (5 bases). The CDR3 sequence is 15 residues long. Germline-derived CDR1 and CDR2 are SGHTA and FQGTGA. V was cut by 4 bases and J by 0 bases, with 10 bases left in between. This CDR3 reads CASSSADSSYNEQFF. The CDR3 DNA reads as TGTGCCAGCAGCTCCGCCGACAGCTCCTACAATGAGCAGTTCTTC.

The V and J genes are TRBV27 and TRBJ2-3; 11 bases are a match to TRBD2. The CDR3 consists of 14 residues. Trimming cost V 5 bases and J 6 bases; bases outside gene matches: 4. Germline V gene data show CDR1 as MNHEY and CDR2 as SMNVEV (reference sequence). The CDR3 is CASSGSSGRDTQYF. CDR3 nucleotides: TGTGCCAGCAGTGGATCTAGCGGGAGGGATACGCAGTATTTT.

The V gene is TRBV30, the J gene TRBJ2-2; no firm D call. V was shortened by 8 bases and J by 8 bases, with 12 bases between the two germline ends. Per germline, CDR1 GTSNPN and CDR2 SVGIG (reference sequence). The CDR3 runs to 11 residues. The chain's CDR3 is CALSWSGELFF. The CDR3, as DNA: TGTGCCCTGAGCTGGTCGGGGGAGCTGTTTTTT.

This clone was seen a handful of times. This sequence joins TRBV2 and TRBJ2-5; 9 bases fit TRBD2. The CDR3 consists of 14 residues. The V gene's germline CDR1 is SNHLY and CDR2 FYNNEI. V was pared by 6 bases and J by 2 bases, with 4 bases of the junction left unmatched. The CDR3 DNA reads TGTGCCAGCAGGGTAGCGGGAGTACAAGAGACCCAGTACTTC. Its protein product is CASRVAGVQETQYF.

This chain uses TRBV4-1 with TRBJ1-2, with TRBD1 matching over 7 bases. The CDR3 is 15 residues long. CDR1 and CDR2 from the germline V gene are MGHRA and YSYEKL. After removal of 3 bases from V and 1 base from J, the junction contained 5 bases not matched to a gene. The CDR3 coding sequence is TGCGCCAGCAGCCAGGAGAACAGGGGTAACTATGGCTACACCTTC. It yields the protein CASSQENRGNYGYTF.

This chain connects TRBV19 to TRBJ2-2; 7 nucleotides align to TRBD2. The germline CDR1 and CDR2 sequences are LNHDA and SQIVND (reference sequence). This CDR3 region has 14 residues. Trimming cost V 5 bases and J 6 bases; bases outside gene matches: 6. CDR3 amino acids: CASSLSGRAGELFF. The CDR3 region has the DNA TGTGCCAGTAGTCTTAGCGGGCGGGCCGGGGAGCTGTTTTTT.

CDR3 nucleotides: TGTGCCAGCAGTTCTAGCGGGGCGAACACCGGGGAGCTGTTTTTT. It encodes CASSSSGANTGELFF. The chain employs TRBV2 and TRBJ2-2; 9 positions match TRBD2. The CDR3 consists of 15 residues. Germline lookup yields CDR1 SNHLY and CDR2 FYNNEI. Trimming took 5 bases from V and 0 from J; bases not matched to a gene: 1.

The chain employs TRBV7-9 and TRBJ1-2; no firm D call. The CDR3 is made up of 11 amino acids. Germline CDR1 and CDR2: SEHNR and FQNEAQ (reference sequence). V lost 3 bases and J 8 bases, leaving 7 bases between the germline ends. The CDR3 sequence: CASSFGVGYTF. Here the CDR3 DNA reads TGTGCCAGCAGCTTCGGGGTAGGCTACACCTTC.

The chain carries TRBV10-3 and TRBJ2-1, with D uncertain. V lost 5 bases and J lost 5, with 4 bases in between. The germline gives CDR1 ENHRY, CDR2 SYGVKD. This CDR3 has 11 residues. The CDR3, as DNA: TGTGCCATCAGTTCCAACAATGAGCAGTTCTTC. Protein: CAISSNNEQFF.

The gene calls are TRBV11-2 and TRBJ1-5, with a weak D call TRBD1 (6 bases). CDR3 size: 13 residues. V lost 5 bases, J lost 6 bases, and 11 bases lay in between. Looked up from germline, CDR1 is SGHAT and CDR2 is FQNNGV. CDR3 amino acids: CASSETGFQPQHF. CDR3 DNA: TGTGCCAGCAGCGAAACAGGGTTTCAGCCCCAGCATTTT.

The V gene is TRBV10-3, the J gene TRBJ1-4; perhaps TRBD1 as D (5 bases). The CDR3 spans 15 residues. The germline CDR1 and CDR2 sequences are ENHRY and SYGVKD. Trimming took off 5 bases at V and 5 bases at J, with 15 bases between the two ends. Written as DNA, the CDR3 is TGTGCCATCAGTTCCGCCCAGACAGAGAATGAAAAACTGTTTTTT. This sequence encodes CAISSAQTENEKLFF.

This chain links TRBV18 with TRBJ1-2, with 12 bases identical to TRBD1. Germline V gene sequence: CDR1 KGHSH, CDR2 LQKENI. The CDR3 has 15 residues. Losses at the gene ends were 6 bases for V and 4 bases for J; bases not matched to a gene: 6. The CDR3 loop reads CASSRDRGPTYGYTF. The CDR3, as DNA: TGTGCCAGCTCGCGGGACAGGGGGCCGACCTATGGCTACACCTTC. The variable domain in full, completed from reference TRBV18 and TRBJ1-2, reads NAGVMQNPRHLVRRRGQEARLRCSPMKGHSHVYWYRQLPEEGLKFMVYLQKENIIDESGMPKERFSAEFPKEGPSILRIQQVVRGDSAAYFCASSRDRGPTYGYTFGSGTRLTVV.

The gene calls are TRBV7-3 and TRBJ2-1; TRBD2 agrees at 9 bases. This CDR3 has 14 residues. Germline CDR1 SGHTA, CDR2 FQGTGA. J lost 7 bases, V lost 3 bases, and 4 bases had no gene match. CDR3 sequence: CASSLAGGDNEQFF. The DNA for the CDR3 is TGTGCCAGCAGCTTGGCGGGAGGGGATAATGAGCAGTTCTTC. Looking up the rest from reference TRBV7-3 and TRBJ2-1 gives the full variable domain: GAGVSQTPSNKVTEKGKYVELRCDPISGHTALYWYRQSLGQGPEFLIYFQGTGAADDSGLPNDRFFAVRPEGSVSTLKIQRTERGDSAVYLCASSLAGGDNEQFFGPGTRLTVL.

The chain recombines TRBV5-1 with TRBJ1-1; TRBD1 might be the D (5 bases). Trimming took off 4 bases at V and 1 base at J, with 8 bases between the two ends. This CDR3 has 13 residues. Germline lookup yields CDR1 SGHRS and CDR2 YFSETQ. In DNA, the CDR3 is TGCGCCAGCAGCCCCGGACAGAACACTGAAGCTTTCTTT. Amino acid sequence: CASSPGQNTEAFF.

V and J are TRBV6-6 and TRBJ2-7, with 9 positions matching TRBD1. Germline CDR1 MNHNY, CDR2 SVGAGI (reference sequence). The CDR3 runs 14 residues. V was pared by 4 bases and J by 7 bases, with 8 bases of the junction left unmatched. The CDR3 sequence is CASSWTGERREQYF. The CDR3 nucleotides are TGTGCCAGCAGTTGGACAGGGGAGCGTCGAGAGCAGTACTTC.

This chain connects TRBV13 to TRBJ2-1; D possibly corresponds to TRBD2 (6 bases). Germline-derived CDR1 and CDR2 are PRHDT and FYEKMQ (reference sequence). The CDR3 sequence is 15 residues long. V was cut by 5 bases and J by 0 bases, with 11 bases left in between. The CDR3 sequence is CASSHQRASYNEQFF. DNA for the CDR3: TGTGCCAGCAGCCACCAGCGGGCCTCCTACAATGAGCAGTTCTTC.

This chain uses TRBV28 with TRBJ1-4, with TRBD1 as a possible D gene (5 bases). Germline-derived CDR1 and CDR2 are MDHEN and SYDVKM. This CDR3 has 14 amino acids. Deletions cut 10 bases from V and 7 bases from J, with 19 bases between. CDR3 coding DNA: TGTGCCACCTCAGGTGGGGCCGTTCCTGAAAAACTGTTTTTT. It translates to CATSGGAVPEKLFF.

The chain recombines TRBV13 with TRBJ2-3; 7 nucleotides line up with TRBD1. CDR1 is PRHDT, CDR2 FYEKMQ, per germline (reference sequence). This CDR3 comprises 15 residues. Trimming removed 5 bases from V and 5 bases from J; junction bases left unmatched: 10. The CDR3 here is CASSLRQGRGDTQYF. CDR3 DNA sequence: TGTGCCAGCAGCCTTCGACAGGGTCGAGGAGATACGCAGTATTTT.

The chain links TRBV5-8 to TRBJ1-3; 8 positions agree with TRBD1. CDR3 length equals 16 residues. Germline V gene data show CDR1 as SGHTS and CDR2 as YDEGEE. The trim removed 6 bases at V and 0 bases at J, leaving 8 bases unmatched. DNA of the CDR3: TGTGCCAGCATAAAGGGACAGGCCTACTCTGGAAACACCATATATTTT. This codes for CASIKGQAYSGNTIYF.

This clone was seen more than once but under ten times. This chain links TRBV28 with TRBJ2-7, with 8 nucleotides matching TRBD1. J was trimmed by 0 bases and V by 6 bases; bases with no gene match: 7. Germline CDR1 MDHEN, CDR2 SYDVKM. The CDR3 is 15 residues long. The CDR3 loop is CASRPTGTGSYEQYF. The CDR3 bases are TGTGCCAGCAGGCCCACCGGGACAGGCTCCTACGAGCAGTACTTC. The full variable domain, with the rest looked up from reference TRBV28 and TRBJ2-7, is DVKVTQSSRYLVKRTGEKVFLECVQDMDHENMFWYRQDPGLGLRLIYFSYDVKMKEKGDIPEGYSVSREKKERFSLILESASTNQTSMYLCASRPTGTGSYEQYFGPGTRLTVT.

This clone was counted once. The J gene is TRBJ1-5, the V gene TRBV4-1; D is unresolved. The CDR3 runs 13 residues. Germline V lookup: CDR1 MGHRA, CDR2 YSYEKL. Between the trimmed V and J ends, which lost 3 bases and 5 bases, there was a span of 8 bases. CDR3 nucleotide sequence: TGCGCCAGCAGCCAGTATCGGGATCAGCCCCAGCATTTT. Protein: CASSQYRDQPQHF.

The J gene is TRBJ2-3, the V gene TRBV7-9, with 9 bases aligning to TRBD2. CDR1 and CDR2 (germline): SEHNR, FQNEAQ (reference sequence). The CDR3 is made up of 14 amino acids. Trimming removed 3 bases from V and 4 bases from J; junction bases left unmatched: 2. The CDR3: CASSFTSGSDTQYF. The DNA of the CDR3 is TGTGCCAGCAGCTTTACTAGCGGGTCAGATACGCAGTATTTT.